The T cell receptor (beta chain) described here comes from a study of Graves' ophthalmopathy and Graves' hyperthyroidism. Study-wide results and caveats: Ophthalmopathy could be told apart from stable hyperthyroidism by a 13-signature model (87.88% sensitivity, 70% to 84% specificity). With a specificity of under 85% and a sensitivity of about 71%, the model predicted ophthalmopathy progression.

There are 14 residues in the CDR3. The V gene lost 0 bases and the J gene lost 5 bases, with 9 bases spanning the gap. Germline loops: CDR1 SGDLS, CDR2 YYNGEE. Amplification of the TCR beta CDR3 regions used RNA transcripts (as template). Second-round multiplex PCR came after a first-round RT-PCR that employed HTBI primers. TCRdb passed the multiplex PCR reads through MiXCR, listing each CDR3 protein once. Of over a million distinct CDR3 sequences listed, around a third are singletons. Participants with hyperthyroidism, aged 18 to 65, were newly diagnosed with under 2 months' duration. For this clonotype: Its antigen is undetermined.

The V and J genes are TRBV9 and TRBJ1-5; D is unclear. Sequenced sample: peripheral blood or thyroid tissue (not recorded which). This clonotype was sampled from an adult man with Graves' hyperthyroidism. The CDR3 nucleotides are TGTGCCAGCAGCGTAGACAGTTACCATCAGCCCCAGCATTTT. This encodes CASSVDSYHQPQHF.